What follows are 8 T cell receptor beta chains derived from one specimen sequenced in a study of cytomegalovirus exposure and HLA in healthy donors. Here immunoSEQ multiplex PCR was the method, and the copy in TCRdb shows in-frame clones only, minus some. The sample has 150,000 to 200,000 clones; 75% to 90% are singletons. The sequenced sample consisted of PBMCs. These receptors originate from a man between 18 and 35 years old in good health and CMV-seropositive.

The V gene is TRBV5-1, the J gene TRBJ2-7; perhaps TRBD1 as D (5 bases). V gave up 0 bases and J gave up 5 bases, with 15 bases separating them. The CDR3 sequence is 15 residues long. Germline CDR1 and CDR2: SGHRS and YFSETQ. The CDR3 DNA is TGCGCCAGCAGCTTGGGTCAGGGCGCGCGAGACGAGCAGTACTTC. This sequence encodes CASSLGQGARDEQYF.

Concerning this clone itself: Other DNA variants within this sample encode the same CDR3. CDR3 nucleotide sequence: TGTGCCAGCAGTTCGGGACAGTCCTACGAGCAGTACTTC. Its protein is CASSSGQSYEQYF. This rearrangement joins TRBV28 to TRBJ2-7, with 7 positions matching TRBD1. V was clipped by 4 bases and J by 1 base; unmatched bases: 1. The CDR3 is 13 amino acids. Germline V CDR1 and CDR2: MDHEN, SYDVKM.

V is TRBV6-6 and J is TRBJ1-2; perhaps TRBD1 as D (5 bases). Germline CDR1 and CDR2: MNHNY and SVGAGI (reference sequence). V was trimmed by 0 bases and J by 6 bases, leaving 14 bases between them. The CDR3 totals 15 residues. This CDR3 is CASSYSGQGGDGYTF. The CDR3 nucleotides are TGTGCCAGCAGTTACTCGGGGCAGGGCGGGGATGGCTACACCTTC.

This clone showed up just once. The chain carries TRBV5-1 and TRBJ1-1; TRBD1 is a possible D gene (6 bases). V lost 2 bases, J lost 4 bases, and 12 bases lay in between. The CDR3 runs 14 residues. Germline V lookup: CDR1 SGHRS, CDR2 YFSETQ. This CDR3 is CASSLRLQGTEAFF. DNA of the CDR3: TGCGCCAGCAGCTTACGGTTACAGGGCACTGAAGCTTTCTTT. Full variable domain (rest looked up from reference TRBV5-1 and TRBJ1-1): KAGVTQTPRYLIKTRGQQVTLSCSPISGHRSVSWYQQTPGQGLQFLFEYFSETQRNKGNFPGRFSGRQFSNSRSEMNVSTLELGDSALYLCASSLRLQGTEAFFGQGTRLTVV.

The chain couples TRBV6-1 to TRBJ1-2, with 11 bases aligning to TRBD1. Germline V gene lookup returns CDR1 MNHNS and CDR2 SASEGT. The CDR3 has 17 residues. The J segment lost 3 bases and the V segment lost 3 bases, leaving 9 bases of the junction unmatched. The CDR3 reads CASSDWTGGRNYYGYTF. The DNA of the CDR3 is TGTGCCAGCAGTGATTGGACAGGGGGCCGTAATTACTATGGCTACACCTTC.

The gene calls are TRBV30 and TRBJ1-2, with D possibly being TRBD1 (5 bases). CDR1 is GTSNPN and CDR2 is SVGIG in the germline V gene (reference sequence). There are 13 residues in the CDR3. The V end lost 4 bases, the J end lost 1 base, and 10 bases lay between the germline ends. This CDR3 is CAWIGGNNYGYTF. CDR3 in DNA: TGTGCCTGGATTGGGGGGAATAACTATGGCTACACCTTC. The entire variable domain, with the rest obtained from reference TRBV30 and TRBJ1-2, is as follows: SQTIHQWPATLVQPVGSPLSLECTVEGTSNPNLYWYRQAAGRGLQLLFYSVGIGQISSEVPQNLSASRPQDRQFILSSKKLLLSDSGFYLCAWIGGNNYGYTFGSGTRLTVV.

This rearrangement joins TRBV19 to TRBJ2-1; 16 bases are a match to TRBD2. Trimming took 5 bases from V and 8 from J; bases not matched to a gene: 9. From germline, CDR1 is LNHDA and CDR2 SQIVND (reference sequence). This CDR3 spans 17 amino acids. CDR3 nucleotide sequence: TGTGCCAGTAGTCCACCGGGACTAGCGGGGGGGCTCTATGAGCAGTTCTTC. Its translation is CASSPPGLAGGLYEQFF.

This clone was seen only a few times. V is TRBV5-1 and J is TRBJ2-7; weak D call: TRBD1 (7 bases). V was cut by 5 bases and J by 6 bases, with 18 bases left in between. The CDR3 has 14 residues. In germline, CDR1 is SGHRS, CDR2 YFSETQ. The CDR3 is CASRRDSGTLEQYF. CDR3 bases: TGCGCCAGCAGGCGGGACAGTGGAACACTCGAGCAGTACTTC. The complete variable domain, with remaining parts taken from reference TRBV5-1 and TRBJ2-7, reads KAGVTQTPRYLIKTRGQQVTLSCSPISGHRSVSWYQQTPGQGLQFLFEYFSETQRNKGNFPGRFSGRQFSNSRSEMNVSTLELGDSALYLCASRRDSGTLEQYFGPGTRLTVT.